The present T cell receptor (beta chain) was sequenced within a study of T cell repertoires in cytomegalovirus infection. Study-level background: Public signatures in TCR beta pointed to CMV infection and matching HLA type. Broader study findings: Cumulative public TCR beta family frequency identified CMV carriers with the relevant HLA. The study found HLA-C-restricted CMV-specific TCR beta clonotypes dominating the ex vivo response.

Each CDR3 protein gets one entry after TCRdb re-called the reads with MiXCR. Here the sample spans roughly 200,000 distinct CDR3 sequences, roughly 9% being singletons. This clonotype has more than one count but fewer than ten. The antigen remains undetermined. CDR3 length: 13 amino acids. In germline, CDR1 is SGHTA, CDR2 FQGNSA. Trimming took 5 bases from V and 6 from J, leaving 12 bases between them. The sample was PBMCs. This receptor was identified in a human donor in good health (CMV status not recorded). Some clones in this sample may be carry-over from other donors' samples. This chain uses TRBV7-2 with TRBJ2-3; D unresolved. The CDR3 region has the DNA TGTGCCAGCAGCCTGAGCTTGGGTGATACGCAGTATTTT. Translation: CASSLSLGDTQYF.